This entry lists 30 T cell receptor beta chains sequenced from one sample in a study of blood T cell repertoires in COVID-19. The assay was immunoSEQ multiplex PCR, and TCRdb's table has in-frame clones only and misses some. Of 45,000 to 50,000 clones listed, roughly four fifths are singletons. The sequenced sample was peripheral blood. These TCRs come from a man aged 40-49 years with acute or convalescent COVID-19.

The chain carries TRBV15 and TRBJ1-4; 7 nucleotides align to TRBD1. Germline V gene sequence: CDR1 LNHNV, CDR2 YYDKDF (reference sequence). This CDR3 has 16 residues. After removal of 0 bases from V and 7 bases from J, the junction contained 8 bases not matched to a gene. CDR3 in amino acids: CATSRDQGTASEKLFF. The CDR3 region has the DNA TGTGCCACCAGCAGAGATCAAGGGACAGCTTCTGAAAAACTGTTTTTT.

CDR3 sequence reads: CASSPGSSAGELFF. CDR3 nucleotide sequence: TGCGCCAGCAGCCCAGGTTCTTCCGCCGGGGAGCTGTTTTTT. J is TRBJ2-2 and V is TRBV5-1; no reliable D call. Germline V gene lookup returns CDR1 SGHRS and CDR2 YFSETQ. The germline V and J ends were trimmed by 4 bases and 6 bases, with 13 bases remaining between them. The CDR3 is 14 amino acids.

The chain combines TRBV5-1 with TRBJ1-2; D might be TRBD1 (6 bases). Trimming stripped 4 bases from V and 8 bases from J, with 15 bases between. Germline assignment: CDR1 SGHRS and CDR2 YFSETQ. This CDR3 has 13 residues. Written as DNA, the CDR3 is TGCGCCAGCAGCCAACAGGGATTTTACGGCTACACCTTC. Residues: CASSQQGFYGYTF.

V and J are TRBV12-3 or TRBV12-4 and TRBJ1-5, with 7 positions matching TRBD1. The CDR3 has 13 residues. The ends lost 10 bases at V and 3 bases at J; junction bases unmatched: 6. The CDR3 spells CAIRTGHNQPQHF. The CDR3, as DNA: TGTGCCATCCGGACAGGACACAATCAGCCCCAGCATTTT.

The chain joins TRBV21-1 to TRBJ2-2; the tabulated D call, TRBD2, remains unverified against the DNA. TRBV21-1 is listed as a pseudogene. This CDR3 spans 19 amino acids. Here the CDR3 DNA reads TGTGCCAGCAGCATGAGGGCTAGCGGGCGTTCCGCGAACACCGGGGAGCTGTTTTTT. It yields the protein CASSMRASGRSANTGELFF.

J is TRBJ1-2 and V is TRBV5-1, with a possible D match to TRBD1 (6 bases). In germline, CDR1 is SGHRS, CDR2 YFSETQ. Trimming took 0 bases from V and 1 from J, leaving 13 bases between them. The CDR3 totals 16 residues. The CDR3 DNA is TGCGCCAGCAGCTTGGAAGGACAGAGGCTTAACTATGGCTACACCTTC. It codes for CASSLEGQRLNYGYTF.

The V gene is TRBV30, the J gene TRBJ1-2, with no clear D. The germline V gene has CDR1 GTSNPN and CDR2 SVGIG (reference sequence). CDR3 length: 13 residues. Trimming took off 0 bases at V and 4 bases at J, with 9 bases between the two ends. CDR3 loop: CAWSVGPGYGYTF. In nucleotides, the CDR3 is TGTGCCTGGAGTGTAGGTCCGGGCTATGGCTACACCTTC.

V is TRBV12-3 or TRBV12-4 and J is TRBJ1-2, with a tentative D call TRBD1 (6 bases). The CDR3 covers 13 residues. The V and J ends lost 5 bases and 5 bases respectively, with 12 bases between them. The CDR3 region is CASSGVRGYGYTF. The CDR3 DNA reads TGTGCCAGCAGTGGGGTGAGGGGGTATGGCTACACCTTC.

This clone was observed once. The chain joins TRBV6-1 to TRBJ2-3; no firm D call. The CDR3 contains 15 residues. Germline V gene sequence: CDR1 MNHNS, CDR2 SASEGT. With 2 bases removed from V and 4 bases from J, the gap between germline ends came to 13 bases. CDR3 sequence reads: CASSESGHPADTQYF. The CDR3 DNA follows: TGTGCCAGCAGTGAATCAGGCCACCCCGCAGATACGCAGTATTTT.

The rearrangement joins TRBV4-1 to TRBJ1-2, with 9 bases aligning to TRBD1. This CDR3 is 13 amino acids long. V lost 1 base and J lost 8; bases outside the gene matches: 2. Per germline, CDR1 MGHRA and CDR2 YSYEKL. CDR3 DNA sequence: TGCGCCAGCAGCCAAGGGACAGGGGTCGGCTACACCTTC. Amino acids: CASSQGTGVGYTF.

The chain carries TRBV5-4 and TRBJ2-7, with 9 bases fitting TRBD2. This CDR3 spans 14 amino acids. J gave up 5 bases and V 0 bases, and 3 bases lay outside the gene matches. Germline V CDR1 and CDR2: SGHNT, YYREEE (reference sequence). This chain's CDR3 is CASSLGGGANEQYF. CDR3 in DNA: TGTGCCAGCAGCTTGGGCGGGGGGGCCAACGAGCAGTACTTC.

This chain joins TRBV19 and TRBJ2-6; possible D gene TRBD2, 5 bases. CDR1 and CDR2 (germline): LNHDA, SQIVND (reference sequence). V lost 2 bases and J lost 2, with 7 bases in between. The CDR3 consists of 15 residues. DNA of the CDR3: TGTGCCAGTAGTATACCCGGGGCTGGGGCCAACGTCCTGACTTTC. Its translation: CASSIPGAGANVLTF. Combining the CDR3 with reference TRBV19 and TRBJ2-6 gives the whole variable domain DGGITQSPKYLFRKEGQNVTLSCEQNLNHDAMYWYRQDPGQGLRLIYYSQIVNDFQKGDIAEGYSVSREKKESFPLTVTSAQKNPTAFYLCASSIPGAGANVLTFGAGSRLTVL.

This clone was recorded a few times. At one end, the junction sequence differs from germline, possibly due to a read error. The chain combines TRBV5-1 with TRBJ2-5; TRBD1 matches at 11 bases. Looked up from germline, CDR1 is SGHRS and CDR2 is YFSETQ. The CDR3 length is 15 residues. CDR3 in amino acids: CASSQTGTGGPQGHF. The CDR3 DNA reads as TGCGCCAGCAGTCAGACCGGGACAGGGGGGCCGCAGGGGCACTTC.

The rearrangement links TRBV6-5 to TRBJ1-3, with D maybe TRBD1 (6 bases). The CDR3 has 13 amino acids. The germline V and J ends were trimmed by 6 bases and 4 bases, with 10 bases remaining between them. In germline, CDR1 is MNHEY, CDR2 SVGAGI. The CDR3 DNA reads TGTGCCAGCAGACAGGGTTCAGGAAACACCATATATTTT. Translated: CASRQGSGNTIYF.

The CDR3 DNA reads TGTGCCAGCAAACCCATAGCTGGGGCCCTCTATGGCTACACCTTC. It specifies CASKPIAGALYGYTF. V usage is TRBV6-6 and J usage is TRBJ1-2, with D tentatively TRBD1 (5 bases). The germline V and J ends were trimmed by 7 bases and 4 bases, with 19 bases remaining between them. The CDR3 has 15 residues. CDR1 is MNHNY, CDR2 SVGAGI, per germline (reference sequence).

V is TRBV9 and J is TRBJ2-7; D is perhaps TRBD1 (6 bases). The CDR3 loop spans 15 amino acids. Germline V lookup: CDR1 SGDLS, CDR2 YYNGEE. Trimming stripped 3 bases from V and 3 bases from J, with 16 bases between. CDR3 sequence reads: CASSAELGGSYEQYF. Written as DNA, the CDR3 is TGTGCCAGCAGCGCGGAATTAGGGGGAAGCTACGAGCAGTACTTC.

The J gene is TRBJ1-4, the V gene TRBV5-1; no clear D gene. V lost 4 bases and J 4 bases, leaving 17 bases between the germline ends. The germline V gene encodes CDR1 SGHRS and CDR2 YFSETQ. This CDR3 contains 16 residues. Written as DNA, the CDR3 is TGCGCCAGCAGCCCCGCGGTAGGATTCAATAATGAAAAACTGTTTTTT. Its translation: CASSPAVGFNNEKLFF.

The V call is TRBV2, the J call TRBJ2-1; D is possibly TRBD1 (6 bases). This CDR3 has 12 amino acids. The V end lost 7 bases, the J end lost 9 bases, and 13 bases lay between the germline ends. Looked up from germline, CDR1 is SNHLY and CDR2 is FYNNEI. CDR3: CASTSGVGEQFF. The CDR3 DNA sequence: TGTGCCAGCACCTCAGGGGTCGGTGAGCAGTTCTTC.

This chain uses TRBV20-1 with TRBJ2-1; the D gene is possibly TRBD2 (7 bases). V shed 6 bases and J shed 14 bases, with 14 bases lying between them. Germline V gene lookup returns CDR1 DFQATT and CDR2 SNEGSKA (reference sequence). There are 10 residues in the CDR3. The CDR3 DNA is TGCAGTGCGACAAGGGGGGGGGAGTTCTTC. Translated, it gives CSATRGGEFF.

This clone is medium-sized in the sample. For the CDR3, the DNA is TGCGCCAGCAGCTTGGCCGGGACAGGGGAAGAAAAACTGTTTTTT. Its protein is CASSLAGTGEEKLFF. This chain joins TRBV5-1 and TRBJ1-4; 10 bases fit TRBD1. Germline assignment: CDR1 SGHRS and CDR2 YFSETQ. The CDR3 is 15 amino acids. The junction had 4 bases not matched to a gene; V was cut back by 0 bases and J by 8 bases.

The CDR3 DNA reads as TGCGCCAGCAGCCTCGGGACAGGGCAAGAGACCCAGTACTTC. It codes for CASSLGTGQETQYF. V is TRBV5-1 and J is TRBJ2-5, with TRBD1 matching 9 bases. This CDR3 is 14 amino acids long. V was clipped by 4 bases and J by 2 bases; unmatched bases: 3. The germline gives CDR1 SGHRS, CDR2 YFSETQ.

The chain links TRBV7-9 to TRBJ1-2, with 8 bases lining up with TRBD1. The V and J ends lost 5 bases and 4 bases, in that order; junction bases with no gene match: 6. The CDR3 is 14 amino acids. From germline, CDR1 is SEHNR and CDR2 FQNEAQ (reference sequence). For the CDR3, the DNA is TGTGCCAGCAGCCCGGCCGGACAGGGCTATGGCTACACCTTC. It encodes CASSPAGQGYGYTF.

CDR3 in amino acids: CATSEQNQPQHF. DNA of the CDR3: TGTGCCACCAGTGAACAGAATCAGCCCCAGCATTTT. The gene calls are TRBV24-1 and TRBJ1-5, with D uncertain. The germline V gene encodes CDR1 KGHDR and CDR2 SFDVKD. There are 12 residues in the CDR3. V was trimmed by 4 bases and J by 4 bases, leaving 4 bases between them.

The chain is built from TRBV19 and TRBJ1-2; 11 nucleotides match TRBD1. CDR3 length: 16 amino acids. Trimming at V came to 5 bases and at J to 2 bases, leaving 7 bases not matched to a gene. Germline lookup yields CDR1 LNHDA and CDR2 SQIVND (reference sequence). For the CDR3, the DNA is TGTGCCAGTAGTCGGAGGACAGGGGGCGCCAACTATGGCTACACCTTC. Protein product: CASSRRTGGANYGYTF.

This clone was counted once. This sequence joins TRBV5-1 and TRBJ1-5; no clear D. The CDR3 sequence is 15 residues long. Trimming took 4 bases from V and 5 from J, leaving 16 bases between them. Germline V gene sequence: CDR1 SGHRS, CDR2 YFSETQ. CDR3 in amino acids: CASSPGRTSDQPQHF. The CDR3 coding sequence is TGCGCCAGCAGCCCTGGACGGACTTCGGATCAGCCCCAGCATTTT.

The rearrangement links TRBV24-1 to TRBJ1-5, with D unclear. The CDR3 has 14 amino acids. V dropped 2 bases and J dropped 11 bases, with 15 bases sitting between them. CDR1 and CDR2 (germline): KGHDR, SFDVKD. The CDR3 spells CATSDSAAGLAQHF. CDR3 in DNA: TGTGCCACCAGTGATTCCGCGGCTGGGTTGGCCCAGCATTTT.

The gene calls are TRBV7-9 and TRBJ1-1, with 11 bases that match TRBD1. Germline CDR1 is SEHNR and CDR2 is FQNEAQ (reference sequence). The CDR3 totals 16 residues. J was trimmed by 5 bases and V by 5 bases; bases with no gene match: 10. The CDR3 here is CASSPGQGAGGTEAFF. In DNA form, the CDR3 reads TGTGCCAGCAGCCCCGGACAGGGGGCGGGGGGGACTGAAGCTTTCTTT.

The J gene is TRBJ2-7, the V gene TRBV2; 13 bases match TRBD2. The junction had 17 bases not matched to a gene; V was cut back by 5 bases and J by 1 base. The germline CDR1 and CDR2 sequences are SNHLY and FYNNEI. The CDR3 loop spans 20 amino acids. CDR3 DNA: TGTGCCAGCAGTTTCTCACCCCGGACTAGCGGGGGACTTCATTCCTACGAGCAGTACTTC. Translation gives CASSFSPRTSGGLHSYEQYF.

The genes are TRBV30 and TRBJ2-3; D is possibly TRBD1 (6 bases). The CDR3 runs 14 residues. Germline V gene sequence: CDR1 GTSNPN, CDR2 SVGIG (reference sequence). The V and J ends lost 1 base and 3 bases respectively, with 11 bases between them. CDR3 in amino acids: CAWSGGTGTDTQYF. The CDR3, as DNA: TGTGCCTGGAGTGGGGGAACAGGGACAGATACGCAGTATTTT.

This rearrangement joins TRBV5-1 to TRBJ1-1; 9 bases match TRBD1. V was pared by 4 bases and J by 12 bases, with 13 bases of the junction left unmatched. CDR3 length equals 14 residues. Germline V lookup: CDR1 SGHRS, CDR2 YFSETQ. The CDR3 bases are TGCGCCAGCAGCCCAGACAGGGGGGAGTTCCAAACTTTCTTT. Translated: CASSPDRGEFQTFF. The entire variable domain, with the rest obtained from reference TRBV5-1 and TRBJ1-1, is as follows: KAGVTQTPRYLIKTRGQQVTLSCSPISGHRSVSWYQQTPGQGLQFLFEYFSETQRNKGNFPGRFSGRQFSNSRSEMNVSTLELGDSALYLCASSPDRGEFQTFFGQGTRLTVV.